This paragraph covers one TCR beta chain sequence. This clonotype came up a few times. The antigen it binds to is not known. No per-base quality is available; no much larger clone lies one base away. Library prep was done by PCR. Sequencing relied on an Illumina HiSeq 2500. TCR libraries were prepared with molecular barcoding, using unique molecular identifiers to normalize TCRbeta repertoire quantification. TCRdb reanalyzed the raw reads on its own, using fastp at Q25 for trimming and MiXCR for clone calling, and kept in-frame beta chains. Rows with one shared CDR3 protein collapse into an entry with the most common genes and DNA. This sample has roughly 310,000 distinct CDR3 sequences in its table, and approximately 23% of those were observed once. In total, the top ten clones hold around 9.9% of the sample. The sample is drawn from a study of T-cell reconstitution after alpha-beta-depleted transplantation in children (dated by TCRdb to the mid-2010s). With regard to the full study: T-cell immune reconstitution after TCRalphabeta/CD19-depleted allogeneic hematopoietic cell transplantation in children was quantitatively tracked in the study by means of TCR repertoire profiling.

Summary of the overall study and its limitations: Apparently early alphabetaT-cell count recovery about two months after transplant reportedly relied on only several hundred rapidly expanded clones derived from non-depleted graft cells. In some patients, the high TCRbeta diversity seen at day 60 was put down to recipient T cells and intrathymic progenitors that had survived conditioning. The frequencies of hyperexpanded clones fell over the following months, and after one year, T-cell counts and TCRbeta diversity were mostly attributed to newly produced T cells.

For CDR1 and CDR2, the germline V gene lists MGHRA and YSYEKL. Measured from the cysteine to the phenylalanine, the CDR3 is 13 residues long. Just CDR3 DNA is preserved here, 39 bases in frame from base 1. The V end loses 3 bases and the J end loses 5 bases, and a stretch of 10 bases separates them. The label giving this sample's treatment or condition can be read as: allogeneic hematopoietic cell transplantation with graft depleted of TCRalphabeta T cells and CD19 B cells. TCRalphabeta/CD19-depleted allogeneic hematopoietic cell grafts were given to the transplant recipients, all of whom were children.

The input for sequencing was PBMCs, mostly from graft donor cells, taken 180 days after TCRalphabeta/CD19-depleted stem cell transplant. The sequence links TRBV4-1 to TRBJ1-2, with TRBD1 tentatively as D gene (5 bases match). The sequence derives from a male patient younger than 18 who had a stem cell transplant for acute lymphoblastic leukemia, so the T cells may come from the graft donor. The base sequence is TGCGCCAGCAGCCAGGGGCGCACTTATGGCTACACCTTC. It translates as CASSQGRTYGYTF.